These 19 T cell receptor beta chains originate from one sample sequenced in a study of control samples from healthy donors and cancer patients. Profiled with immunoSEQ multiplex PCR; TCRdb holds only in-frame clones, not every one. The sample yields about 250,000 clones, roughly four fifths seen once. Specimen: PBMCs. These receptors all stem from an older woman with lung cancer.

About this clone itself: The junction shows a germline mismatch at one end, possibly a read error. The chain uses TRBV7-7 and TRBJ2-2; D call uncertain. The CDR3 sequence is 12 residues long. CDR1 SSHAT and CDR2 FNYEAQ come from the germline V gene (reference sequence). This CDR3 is CASSPPGGELFF. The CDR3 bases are TGTGCTAGCAGCCCCCCAGGCGGGGAGCTGTTTTTT.

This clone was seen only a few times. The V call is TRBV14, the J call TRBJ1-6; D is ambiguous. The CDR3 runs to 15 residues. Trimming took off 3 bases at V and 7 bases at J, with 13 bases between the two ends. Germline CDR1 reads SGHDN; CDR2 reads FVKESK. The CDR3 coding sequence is TGTGCCAGCAGCCACGAACCCCCAGGCAATTCACCCCTCCACTTT. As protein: CASSHEPPGNSPLHF.

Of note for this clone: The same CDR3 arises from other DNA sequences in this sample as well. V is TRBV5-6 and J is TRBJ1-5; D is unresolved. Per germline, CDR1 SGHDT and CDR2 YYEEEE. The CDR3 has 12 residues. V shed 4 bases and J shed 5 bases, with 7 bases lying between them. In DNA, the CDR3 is TGTGCCAGCAGCCTAGTAGATCAGCCCCAGCATTTT. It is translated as CASSLVDQPQHF.

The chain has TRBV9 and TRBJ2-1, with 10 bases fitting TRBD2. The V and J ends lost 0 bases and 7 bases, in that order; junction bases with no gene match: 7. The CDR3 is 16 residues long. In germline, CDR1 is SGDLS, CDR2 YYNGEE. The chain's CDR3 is CASSVGASGSGNEQFF. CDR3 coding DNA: TGTGCCAGCAGCGTAGGGGCTAGCGGGAGCGGGAATGAGCAGTTCTTC.

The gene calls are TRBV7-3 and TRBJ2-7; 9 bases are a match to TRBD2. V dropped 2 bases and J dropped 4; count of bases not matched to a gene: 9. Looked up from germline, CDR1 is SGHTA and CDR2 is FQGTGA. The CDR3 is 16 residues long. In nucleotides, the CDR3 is TGTGCCAGCAGCTTACAATCGGCGGGAGGGCCTTACGAGCAGTACTTC. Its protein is CASSLQSAGGPYEQYF.

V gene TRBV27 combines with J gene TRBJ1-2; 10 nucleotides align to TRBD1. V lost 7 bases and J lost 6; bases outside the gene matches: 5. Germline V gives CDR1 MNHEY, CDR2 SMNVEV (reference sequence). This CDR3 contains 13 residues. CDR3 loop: CASTTGQGNGYTF. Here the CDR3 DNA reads TGTGCCAGCACCACGGGACAGGGGAATGGCTACACCTTC.

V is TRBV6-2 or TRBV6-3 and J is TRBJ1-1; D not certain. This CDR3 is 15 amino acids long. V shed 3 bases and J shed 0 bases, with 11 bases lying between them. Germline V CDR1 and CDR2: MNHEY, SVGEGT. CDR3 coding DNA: TGTGCCAGCAGTTATGACACCCTAATGAACACTGAAGCTTTCTTT. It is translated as CASSYDTLMNTEAFF.

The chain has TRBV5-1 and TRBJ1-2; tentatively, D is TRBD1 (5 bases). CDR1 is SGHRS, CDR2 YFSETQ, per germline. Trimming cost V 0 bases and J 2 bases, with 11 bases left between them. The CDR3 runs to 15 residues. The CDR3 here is CASSLEVGGNYGYTF. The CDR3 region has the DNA TGCGCCAGCAGCTTGGAAGTGGGGGGGAACTATGGCTACACCTTC.

The CDR3 DNA follows: TGTGCCAGCAGATCAGACAGTTTCTTACAAGAGACCCAGTACTTC. It translates to CASRSDSFLQETQYF. This chain connects TRBV2 to TRBJ2-5; D is perhaps TRBD1 (5 bases). The germline V and J ends were trimmed by 6 bases and 2 bases, with 16 bases remaining between them. The germline V gene encodes CDR1 SNHLY and CDR2 FYNNEI. The length of the CDR3 is 15 residues.

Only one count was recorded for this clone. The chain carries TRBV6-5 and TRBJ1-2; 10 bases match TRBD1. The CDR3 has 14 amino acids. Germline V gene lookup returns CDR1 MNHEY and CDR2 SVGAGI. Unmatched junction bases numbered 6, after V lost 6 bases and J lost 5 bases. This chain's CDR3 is CASSPTGGAYGYTF. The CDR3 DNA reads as TGTGCCAGCAGCCCGACAGGGGGCGCATATGGCTACACCTTC.

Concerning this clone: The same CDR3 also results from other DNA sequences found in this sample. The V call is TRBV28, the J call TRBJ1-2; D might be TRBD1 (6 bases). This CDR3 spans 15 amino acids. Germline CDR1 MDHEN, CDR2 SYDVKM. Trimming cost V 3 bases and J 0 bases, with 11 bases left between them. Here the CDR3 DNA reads TGTGCCAGCAGTTTCGGGGGGCAACCTAACTATGGCTACACCTTC. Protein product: CASSFGGQPNYGYTF.

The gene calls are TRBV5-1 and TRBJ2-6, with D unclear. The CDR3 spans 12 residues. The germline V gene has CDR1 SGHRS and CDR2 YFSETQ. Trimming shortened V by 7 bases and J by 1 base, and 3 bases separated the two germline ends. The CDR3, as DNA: TGCGCCAGCGAGTCTGGGGCCAACGTCCTGACTTTC. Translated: CASESGANVLTF.

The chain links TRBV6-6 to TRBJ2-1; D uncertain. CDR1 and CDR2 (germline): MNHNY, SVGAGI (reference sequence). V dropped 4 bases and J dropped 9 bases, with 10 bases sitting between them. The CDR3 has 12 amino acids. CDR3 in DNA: TGTGCCAGCAGTTGGGGTTCGGGTGAGCAGTTCTTC. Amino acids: CASSWGSGEQFF.

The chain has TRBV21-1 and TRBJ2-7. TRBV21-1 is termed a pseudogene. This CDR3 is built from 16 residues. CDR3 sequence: CASSKRQGRPRDEQYF. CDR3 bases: TGTGCCAGCAGCAAACGCCAGGGACGGCCCCGAGACGAGCAGTACTTC.

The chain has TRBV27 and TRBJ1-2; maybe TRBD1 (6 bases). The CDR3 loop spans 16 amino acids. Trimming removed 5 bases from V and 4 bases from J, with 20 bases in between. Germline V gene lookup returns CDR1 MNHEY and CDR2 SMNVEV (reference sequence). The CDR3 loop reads CASSLNPRGAAYGYTF. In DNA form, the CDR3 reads TGTGCCAGCAGTCTCAACCCGAGGGGGGCAGCCTATGGCTACACCTTC.

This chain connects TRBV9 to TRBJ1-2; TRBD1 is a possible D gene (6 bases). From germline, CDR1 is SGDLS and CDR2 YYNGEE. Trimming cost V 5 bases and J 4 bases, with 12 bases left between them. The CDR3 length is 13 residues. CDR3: CASRAGQSYGYTF. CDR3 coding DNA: TGTGCCAGCAGGGCCGGACAGAGCTATGGCTACACCTTC.

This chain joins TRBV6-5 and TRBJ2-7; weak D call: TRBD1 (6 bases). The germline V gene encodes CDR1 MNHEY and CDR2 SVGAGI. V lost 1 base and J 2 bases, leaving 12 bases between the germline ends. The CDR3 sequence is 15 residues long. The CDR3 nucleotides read TGTGCCAGCAGTTACTATCGGACAGCGACCTACGAGCAGTACTTC. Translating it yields CASSYYRTATYEQYF.

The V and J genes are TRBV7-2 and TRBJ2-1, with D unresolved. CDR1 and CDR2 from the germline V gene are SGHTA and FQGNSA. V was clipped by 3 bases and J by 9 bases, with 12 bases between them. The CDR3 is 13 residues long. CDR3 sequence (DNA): TGTGCCAGCAGCTTGGGCAGGCCGGTTGAGCAGTTCTTC. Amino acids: CASSLGRPVEQFF.

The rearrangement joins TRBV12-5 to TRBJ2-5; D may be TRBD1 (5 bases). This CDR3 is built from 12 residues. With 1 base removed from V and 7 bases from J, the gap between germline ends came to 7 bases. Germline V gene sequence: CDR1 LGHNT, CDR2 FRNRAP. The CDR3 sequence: CASGLARATQYF. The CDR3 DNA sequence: TGTGCTAGTGGTTTGGCCAGGGCGACCCAGTACTTC. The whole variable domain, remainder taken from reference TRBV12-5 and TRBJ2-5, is DARVTQTPRHKVTEMGQEVTMRCQPILGHNTVFWYRQTMMQGLELLAYFRNRAPLDDSGMPKDRFSAEMPDATLATLKIQPSEPRDSAVYFCASGLARATQYFGPGTRLLVL.